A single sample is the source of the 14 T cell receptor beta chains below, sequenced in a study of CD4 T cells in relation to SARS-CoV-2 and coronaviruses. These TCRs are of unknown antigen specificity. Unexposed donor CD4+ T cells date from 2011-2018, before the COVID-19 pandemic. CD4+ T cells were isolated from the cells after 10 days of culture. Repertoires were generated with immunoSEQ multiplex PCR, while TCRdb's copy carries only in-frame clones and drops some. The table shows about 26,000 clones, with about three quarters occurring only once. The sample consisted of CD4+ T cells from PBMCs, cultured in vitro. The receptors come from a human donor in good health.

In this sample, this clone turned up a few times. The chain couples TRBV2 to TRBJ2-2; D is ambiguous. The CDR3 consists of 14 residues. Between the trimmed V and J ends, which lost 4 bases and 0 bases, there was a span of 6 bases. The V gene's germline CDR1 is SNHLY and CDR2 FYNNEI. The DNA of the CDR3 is TGTGCCAGCAGTGTCGCCTCGAACACCGGGGAGCTGTTTTTT. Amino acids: CASSVASNTGELFF.

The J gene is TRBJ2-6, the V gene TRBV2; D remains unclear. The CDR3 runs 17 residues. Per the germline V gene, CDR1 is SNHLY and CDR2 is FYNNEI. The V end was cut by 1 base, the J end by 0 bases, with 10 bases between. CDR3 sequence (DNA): TGTGCCAGCAGTGAAGACTTAATTCACTCTGGGGCCAACGTCCTGACTTTC. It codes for CASSEDLIHSGANVLTF.

Here the CDR3 reads CASSSPRGPKTQYF. The CDR3 DNA sequence: TGTGCCAGCAGTTCCCCCAGGGGGCCGAAGACCCAGTACTTC. The chain has TRBV7-2 and TRBJ2-5; 8 bases are a match to TRBD1. The germline V gene encodes CDR1 SGHTA and CDR2 FQGNSA. The J segment lost 6 bases and the V segment lost 6 bases, leaving 9 bases of the junction unmatched. The length of the CDR3 is 14 residues. The full variable domain, completed using reference TRBV7-2 and TRBJ2-5, is GAGVSQSPSNKVTEKGKDVELRCDPISGHTALYWYRQSLGQGLEFLIYFQGNSAPDKSGLPSDRFSAERTGGSVSTLTIQRTQQEDSAVYLCASSSPRGPKTQYFGPGTRLLVL.

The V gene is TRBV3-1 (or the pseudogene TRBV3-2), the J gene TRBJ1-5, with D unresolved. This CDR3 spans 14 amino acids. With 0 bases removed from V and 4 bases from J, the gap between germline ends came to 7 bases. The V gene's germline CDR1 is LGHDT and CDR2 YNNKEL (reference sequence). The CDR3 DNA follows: TGTGCCAGCAGCCAAGATTTGGGGAATCAGCCCCAGCATTTT. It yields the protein CASSQDLGNQPQHF.

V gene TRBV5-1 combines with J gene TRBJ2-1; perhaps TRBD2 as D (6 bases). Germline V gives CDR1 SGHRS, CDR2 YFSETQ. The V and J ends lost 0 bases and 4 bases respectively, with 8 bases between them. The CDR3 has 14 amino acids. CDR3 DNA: TGCGCCAGCAGCTTGGGGGACTCTTACAATGAGCAGTTCTTC. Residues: CASSLGDSYNEQFF.

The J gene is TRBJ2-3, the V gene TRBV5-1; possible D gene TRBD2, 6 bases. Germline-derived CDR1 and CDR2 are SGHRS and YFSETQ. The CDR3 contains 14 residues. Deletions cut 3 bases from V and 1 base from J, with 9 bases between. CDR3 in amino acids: CASSWASGTDTQYF. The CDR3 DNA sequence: TGCGCCAGCAGCTGGGCTAGCGGCACAGATACGCAGTATTTT.

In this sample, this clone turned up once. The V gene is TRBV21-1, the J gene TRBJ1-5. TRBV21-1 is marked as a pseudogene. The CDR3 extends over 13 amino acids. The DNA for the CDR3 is TGTGCCAGCGGCCGGGCCCCAAATCAGCCCCAGCATTTT. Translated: CASGRAPNQPQHF.

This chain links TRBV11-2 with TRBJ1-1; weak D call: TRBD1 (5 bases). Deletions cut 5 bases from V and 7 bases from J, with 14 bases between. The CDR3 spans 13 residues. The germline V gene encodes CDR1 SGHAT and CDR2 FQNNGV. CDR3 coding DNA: TGTGCCAGCAGCACTCCTCGACAGCGTGAAGCTTTCTTT. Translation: CASSTPRQREAFF.

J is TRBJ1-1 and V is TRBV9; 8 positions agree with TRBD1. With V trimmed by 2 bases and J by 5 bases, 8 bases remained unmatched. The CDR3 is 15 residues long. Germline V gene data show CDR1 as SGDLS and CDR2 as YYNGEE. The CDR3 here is CASSVSSQGETEAFF. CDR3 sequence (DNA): TGTGCCAGCAGCGTTAGTTCACAGGGGGAAACTGAAGCTTTCTTT.

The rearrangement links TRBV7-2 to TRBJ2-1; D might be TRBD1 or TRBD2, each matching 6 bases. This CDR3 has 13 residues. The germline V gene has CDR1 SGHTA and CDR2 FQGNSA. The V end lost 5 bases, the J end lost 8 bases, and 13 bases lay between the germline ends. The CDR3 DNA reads TGTGCCAGCAGCCCCCCGGGGGCCCATGAGCAGTTCTTC. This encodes CASSPPGAHEQFF.

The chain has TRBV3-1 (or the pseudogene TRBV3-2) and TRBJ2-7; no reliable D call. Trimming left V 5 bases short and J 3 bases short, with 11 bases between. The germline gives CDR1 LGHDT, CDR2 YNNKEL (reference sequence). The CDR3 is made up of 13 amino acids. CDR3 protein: CASSMGRGYEQYF. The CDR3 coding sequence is TGTGCCAGCAGCATGGGTCGAGGCTACGAGCAGTACTTC.

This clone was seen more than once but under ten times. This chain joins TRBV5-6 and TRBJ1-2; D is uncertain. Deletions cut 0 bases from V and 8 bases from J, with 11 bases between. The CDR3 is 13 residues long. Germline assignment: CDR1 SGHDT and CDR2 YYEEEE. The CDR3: CASSLGQLRGYTF. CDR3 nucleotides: TGTGCCAGCAGCTTGGGGCAGTTGCGGGGCTACACCTTC.

The CDR3 loop is CASSLVPGQGSGANVLTF. In DNA form, the CDR3 reads TGTGCCAGCAGTTTGGTCCCGGGACAGGGGTCGGGGGCCAACGTCCTGACTTTC. The gene calls are TRBV28 and TRBJ2-6, with 10 bases aligning to TRBD1. After removal of 3 bases from V and 4 bases from J, the junction contained 9 bases not matched to a gene. Germline loops: CDR1 MDHEN, CDR2 SYDVKM. The CDR3 is made up of 18 amino acids.

CDR3 nucleotides: TGTGCCAGCAGCTCTAGCGGGGTCACGGATGAGCAGTTCTTC. Amino acid sequence: CASSSSGVTDEQFF. This rearrangement joins TRBV7-9 to TRBJ2-1; 9 nucleotides line up with TRBD2. This CDR3 spans 14 amino acids. The V gene end was trimmed by 4 bases and the J gene end by 8 bases; junction bases not matched to a gene: 6. Germline V gene lookup returns CDR1 SEHNR and CDR2 FQNEAQ (reference sequence). The entire variable domain, with the rest obtained from reference TRBV7-9 and TRBJ2-1, is as follows: DTGVSQNPRHKITKRGQNVTFRCDPISEHNRLYWYRQTLGQGPEFLTYFQNEAQLEKSRLLSDRFSAERPKGSFSTLEIQRTEQGDSAMYLCASSSSGVTDEQFFGPGTRLTVL.